This paragraph reports one T cell receptor (beta chain). This may be a read error: a much more frequent sequence differs by one nucleotide. Naive CD8 libraries were made from roughly 20,000 to 1,000,000 sorted cells, and they used 10%, 30% or 50% RNA. Naive CD8 T cells underwent sorting with the CD8+CD4-CCR7+CD45RA+ definition. This sample stems from a study of molecular identifiers for immune sequencing clone quantification. About the research overall: The replicates split RNA from roughly 20,000 or 100,000 naive CD8 cells five ways and sequenced four.

CDR3 length: 13 amino acids. Germline V CDR1 and CDR2: DFQATT, SNEGSKA (reference sequence). V shed 8 bases and J shed 1 base, with 15 bases lying between them. MiXCR, run by TCRdb on the PCR reads, gives a single entry per CDR3 protein. The data contain around 460,000 distinct CDR3 sequences, about a fifth of them singletons. The sequencing sample was made of naive CD8+ T cells from blood, with Jurkat cell RNA spiked in. Subset denoted: FACS-sorted CD8+CD4-CCR7+CD45RA+ naive T cells. The chain links TRBV20-1 to TRBJ2-7; no clear D gene. The receptor was isolated from a human donor in good health. Some libraries in this study had Jurkat cell RNA spiked in. The CDR3 DNA is TGCAGTACTCCGCTGATCCGGTCCTACGAGCAGTACTTC. Translated, it gives CSTPLIRSYEQYF.